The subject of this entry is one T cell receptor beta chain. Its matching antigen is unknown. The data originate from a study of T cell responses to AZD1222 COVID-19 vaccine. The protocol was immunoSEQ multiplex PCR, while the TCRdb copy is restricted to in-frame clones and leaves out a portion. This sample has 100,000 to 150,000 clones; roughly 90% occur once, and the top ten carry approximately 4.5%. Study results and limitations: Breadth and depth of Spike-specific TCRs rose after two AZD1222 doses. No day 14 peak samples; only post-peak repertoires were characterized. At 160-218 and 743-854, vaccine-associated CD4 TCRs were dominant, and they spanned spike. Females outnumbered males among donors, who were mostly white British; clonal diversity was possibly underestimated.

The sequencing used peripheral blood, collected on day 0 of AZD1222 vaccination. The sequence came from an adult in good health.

The CDR3 coding sequence is TGTGCCAGCAGCCCTAGGGGGGGGCGCCTCTATGGCTACACCTTC. Protein product: CASSPRGGRLYGYTF. This chain connects TRBV28 to TRBJ1-2; D is perhaps TRBD1 (6 bases). The length of the CDR3 is 15 residues. V shed 6 bases and J shed 4 bases, with 18 bases lying between them. In germline, CDR1 is MDHEN, CDR2 SYDVKM.